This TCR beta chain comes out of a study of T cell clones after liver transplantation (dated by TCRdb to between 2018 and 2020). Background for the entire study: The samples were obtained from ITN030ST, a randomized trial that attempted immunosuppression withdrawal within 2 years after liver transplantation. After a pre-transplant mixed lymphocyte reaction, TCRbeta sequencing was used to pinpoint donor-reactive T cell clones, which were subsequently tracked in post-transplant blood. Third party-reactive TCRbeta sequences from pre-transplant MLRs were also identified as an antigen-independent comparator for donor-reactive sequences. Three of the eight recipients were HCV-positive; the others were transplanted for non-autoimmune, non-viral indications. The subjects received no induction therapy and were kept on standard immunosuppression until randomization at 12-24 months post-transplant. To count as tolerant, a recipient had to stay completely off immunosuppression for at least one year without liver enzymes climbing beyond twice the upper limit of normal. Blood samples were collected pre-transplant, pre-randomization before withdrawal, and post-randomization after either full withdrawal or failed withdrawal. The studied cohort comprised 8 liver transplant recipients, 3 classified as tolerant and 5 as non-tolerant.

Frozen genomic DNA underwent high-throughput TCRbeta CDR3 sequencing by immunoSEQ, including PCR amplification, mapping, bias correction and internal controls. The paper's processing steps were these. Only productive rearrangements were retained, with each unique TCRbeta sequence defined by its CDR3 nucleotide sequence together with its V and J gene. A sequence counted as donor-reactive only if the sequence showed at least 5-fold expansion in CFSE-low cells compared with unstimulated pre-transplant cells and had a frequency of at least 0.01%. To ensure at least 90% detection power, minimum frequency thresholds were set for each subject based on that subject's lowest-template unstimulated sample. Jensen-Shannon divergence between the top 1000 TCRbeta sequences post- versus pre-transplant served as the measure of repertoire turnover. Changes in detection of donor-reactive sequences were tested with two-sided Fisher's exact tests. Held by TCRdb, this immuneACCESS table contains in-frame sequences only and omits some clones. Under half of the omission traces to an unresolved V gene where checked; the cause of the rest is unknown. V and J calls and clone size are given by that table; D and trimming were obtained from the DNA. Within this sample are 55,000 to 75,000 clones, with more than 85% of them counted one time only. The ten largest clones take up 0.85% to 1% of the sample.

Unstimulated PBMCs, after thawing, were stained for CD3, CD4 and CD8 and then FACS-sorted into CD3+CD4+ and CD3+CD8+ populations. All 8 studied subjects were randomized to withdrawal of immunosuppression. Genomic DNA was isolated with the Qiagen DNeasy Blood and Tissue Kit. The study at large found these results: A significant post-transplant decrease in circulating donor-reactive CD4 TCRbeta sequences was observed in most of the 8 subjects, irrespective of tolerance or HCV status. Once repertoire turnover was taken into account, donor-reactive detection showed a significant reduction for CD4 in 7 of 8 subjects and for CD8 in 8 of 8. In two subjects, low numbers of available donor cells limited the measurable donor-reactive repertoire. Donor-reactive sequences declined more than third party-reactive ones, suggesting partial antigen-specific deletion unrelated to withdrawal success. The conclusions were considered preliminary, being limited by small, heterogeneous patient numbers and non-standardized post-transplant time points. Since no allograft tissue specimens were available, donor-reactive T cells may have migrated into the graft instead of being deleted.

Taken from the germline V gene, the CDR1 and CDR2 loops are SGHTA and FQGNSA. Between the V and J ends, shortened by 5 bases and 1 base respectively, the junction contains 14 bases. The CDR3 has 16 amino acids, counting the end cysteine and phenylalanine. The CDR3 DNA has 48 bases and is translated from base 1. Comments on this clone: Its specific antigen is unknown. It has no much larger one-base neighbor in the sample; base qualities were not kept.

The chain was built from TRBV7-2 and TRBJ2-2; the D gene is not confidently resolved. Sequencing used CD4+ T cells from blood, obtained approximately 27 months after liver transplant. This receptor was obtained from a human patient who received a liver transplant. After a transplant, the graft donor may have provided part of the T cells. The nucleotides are TGTGCCAGCAGCCGCATGCTGGGCGGGAACACCGGGGAGCTGTTTTTT. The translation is CASSRMLGGNTGELFF.